A selection of T cell receptor beta chains follows, all from one sample in a study of blood T cell repertoires in COVID-19. The method was immunoSEQ multiplex PCR; TCRdb's version includes in-frame clones alone and lacks a portion of them. The sample lists nearly 250,000 clones; about 80% were seen once. The sequencing sample was made of peripheral blood. The receptors stem from an elderly woman with acute or convalescent COVID-19. CDR3s include the opening cysteine and the closing phenylalanine or tryptophan. A D gene is named only where the DNA matches it firmly. Some rows mark clone size as missing; the rest say once, few, many or name a class of expanded clone.

cdr3_aa: CASSSLKGGGSTDTQYF
cdr3_nt: TGTGCCAGTAGTTCCCTTAAGGGCGGGGGCTCCACAGATACGCAGTATTTT
j_call: TRBJ2-3
v_call: TRBV19
d_call: -
clone_size: -

cdr3_aa: CASSRDRGIDNTGELFF
cdr3_nt: TGTGCCAGCAGCCGGGACAGGGGAATAGATAACACCGGGGAGCTGTTTTTT
j_call: TRBJ2-2
v_call: TRBV7-9
d_call: TRBD1
clone_size: -

cdr3_aa: CARRDRGAKNIQYF
cdr3_nt: TGTGCCCGCCGGGACAGGGGAGCCAAAAACATTCAGTACTTC
j_call: TRBJ2-4
v_call: TRBV30
d_call: TRBD1
clone_size: -

cdr3_aa: CASSPIGAGGNEKLFF
cdr3_nt: TGTGCCAGCAGCCCAATTGGAGCAGGGGGGAATGAAAAACTGTTTTTT
j_call: TRBJ1-4
v_call: TRBV3-1/TRBV3-2
d_call: TRBD1
clone_size: once

cdr3_aa: CASSLVTGQANTEAFF
cdr3_nt: TGCGCCAGCAGCTTGGTTACGGGACAGGCGAACACTGAAGCTTTCTTT
j_call: TRBJ1-1
v_call: TRBV5-1
d_call: TRBD1
clone_size: once

cdr3_aa: CASSQDYRGLNYGYTF
cdr3_nt: TGCGCCAGCAGCCAAGATTACAGAGGGCTAAACTATGGCTACACCTTC
j_call: TRBJ1-2
v_call: TRBV4-1
d_call: -
clone_size: -

cdr3_aa: CASSSSTGIAAFF
cdr3_nt: TGTGCCAGCAGCTCATCGACAGGGATAGCGGCTTTCTTT
j_call: TRBJ1-1
v_call: TRBV11-2
d_call: TRBD1
clone_size: -

cdr3_aa: CASSLGGITDTQYF
cdr3_nt: TGCGCCAGCAGCTTGGGCGGAATCACAGATACGCAGTATTTT
j_call: TRBJ2-3
v_call: TRBV5-1
d_call: -
clone_size: -

cdr3_aa: CASSRGLAGEDTQYF
cdr3_nt: TGTGCCAGCTCTCGCGGACTAGCGGGGGAAGATACGCAGTATTTT
j_call: TRBJ2-3
v_call: TRBV18
d_call: TRBD2
clone_size: -

cdr3_aa: CASSETSGPYNEQFF
cdr3_nt: TGTGCCAGCAGCGAAACTAGCGGACCTTACAATGAGCAGTTCTTC
j_call: TRBJ2-1
v_call: TRBV6-4
d_call: TRBD2
clone_size: -

cdr3_aa: CASSLGPVTSSYNEQFF
cdr3_nt: TGCGCCAGCAGCTTGGGCCCGGTTACGTCATCTTACAATGAGCAGTTCTTC
j_call: TRBJ2-1
v_call: TRBV5-1
d_call: -
clone_size: once

cdr3_aa: CASSQATKNIQYF
cdr3_nt: TGTGCCAGCAGCCAAGCTACCAAAAACATTCAGTACTTC
j_call: TRBJ2-4
v_call: TRBV14
d_call: -
clone_size: -

cdr3_aa: CSVETGGSYNEQFF
cdr3_nt: TGCAGCGTTGAGACAGGGGGCAGCTACAATGAGCAGTTCTTC
j_call: TRBJ2-1
v_call: TRBV29-1
d_call: TRBD1
clone_size: -

cdr3_aa: CASSPALAQNIQYF
cdr3_nt: TGTGCCAGCAGTCCTGCCCTAGCGCAAAACATTCAGTACTTC
j_call: TRBJ2-4
v_call: TRBV6-5
d_call: -
clone_size: -

cdr3_aa: CASSFSSGRARDEQFF
cdr3_nt: TGTGCCAGCAGCTTTTCAAGCGGGAGGGCCAGGGATGAGCAGTTCTTC
j_call: TRBJ2-1
v_call: TRBV7-9
d_call: TRBD2
clone_size: -

cdr3_aa: CASSLALFGGRITEAFF
cdr3_nt: TGTGCCAGCAGCTTAGCGCTTTTCGGGGGGCGCATCACTGAAGCTTTCTTT
j_call: TRBJ1-1
v_call: TRBV7-2
d_call: -
clone_size: -

cdr3_aa: CASTRGQGTYGYTF
cdr3_nt: TGTGCCAGCACCCGCGGACAGGGGACCTATGGCTACACCTTC
j_call: TRBJ1-2
v_call: TRBV3-1/TRBV3-2
d_call: TRBD1
clone_size: -

cdr3_aa: CASRLRGNQPQHF
cdr3_nt: TGTGCCAGCAGATTGAGAGGCAATCAGCCCCAGCATTTT
j_call: TRBJ1-5
v_call: TRBV12-3/TRBV12-4
d_call: -
clone_size: -

cdr3_aa: CASSFNGRGYNEQFF
cdr3_nt: TGCGCCAGCAGCTTTAACGGGAGAGGTTACAATGAGCAGTTCTTC
j_call: TRBJ2-1
v_call: TRBV5-1
d_call: -
clone_size: once

cdr3_aa: CASSMHSYEQYF
cdr3_nt: TGTGCCAGTAGTATGCACAGCTACGAGCAGTACTTC
j_call: TRBJ2-7
v_call: TRBV19
d_call: -
clone_size: -

cdr3_aa: CASSGNSGGETQYF
cdr3_nt: TGCGCCAGCAGTGGAAACTCGGGAGGAGAGACCCAGTACTTC
j_call: TRBJ2-5
v_call: TRBV10-2
d_call: TRBD2
clone_size: -

cdr3_aa: CASSLGRSGNTIYF
cdr3_nt: TGTGCCAGCAGCTTGGGCAGGTCTGGAAACACCATATATTTT
j_call: TRBJ1-3
v_call: TRBV5-6
d_call: -
clone_size: -

cdr3_aa: CASSPGQAQYF
cdr3_nt: TGTGCCAGCAGCCCGGGACAGGCCCAGTACTTC
j_call: TRBJ2-5
v_call: TRBV7-2
d_call: TRBD1
clone_size: -

cdr3_aa: CASSSYSGPRRTGELFF
cdr3_nt: TGTGCCAGCAGTTCCTATAGCGGTCCGAGGAGGACCGGGGAGCTGTTTTTT
j_call: TRBJ2-2
v_call: TRBV27
d_call: -
clone_size: -

cdr3_aa: CASSPRGGAGETQYF
cdr3_nt: TGCGCCAGCAGCCCCCGCGGGGGGGCCGGAGAGACCCAGTACTTC
j_call: TRBJ2-5
v_call: TRBV4-3
d_call: TRBD2
clone_size: once

cdr3_aa: CATSRDAATYEQYF
cdr3_nt: TGTGCCACCAGCAGAGATGCTGCTACCTACGAGCAGTACTTC
j_call: TRBJ2-7
v_call: TRBV15
d_call: -
clone_size: -

cdr3_aa: CASSQGLNQPQHF
cdr3_nt: TGTGCCAGCTCACAAGGACTAAATCAGCCCCAGCATTTT
j_call: TRBJ1-5
v_call: TRBV18
d_call: -
clone_size: -

cdr3_aa: CASSLPRDRGQTYEQYF
cdr3_nt: TGTGCCAGCAGTTTACCCAGAGACAGGGGGCAAACCTACGAGCAGTACTTC
j_call: TRBJ2-7
v_call: TRBV28
d_call: TRBD1
clone_size: once

cdr3_aa: CASSLLGLVSGNTIYF
cdr3_nt: TGTGCCAGCAGCTTACTGGGCTTAGTCTCTGGAAACACCATATATTTT
j_call: TRBJ1-3
v_call: TRBV5-6
d_call: -
clone_size: few

cdr3_aa: CASSRYTGNEQFF
cdr3_nt: TGTGCCAGTAGTAGATACACAGGGAATGAGCAGTTCTTC
j_call: TRBJ2-1
v_call: TRBV19
d_call: -
clone_size: -

cdr3_aa: CASSPDKVRGYQETQYF
cdr3_nt: TGTGCCAGCAGCCCCGACAAGGTCAGGGGGTACCAAGAGACCCAGTACTTC
j_call: TRBJ2-5
v_call: TRBV7-2
d_call: TRBD1
clone_size: -

cdr3_aa: CASSGGHSTDTQYF
cdr3_nt: TGTGCCAGCAGCGGGGGCCATAGCACAGATACGCAGTATTTT
j_call: TRBJ2-3
v_call: TRBV7-2
d_call: -
clone_size: -

cdr3_aa: CASSQSGYGYTF
cdr3_nt: TGTGCCAGCAGCCAGTCGGGCTATGGCTACACCTTC
j_call: TRBJ1-2
v_call: TRBV4-2
d_call: -
clone_size: -

cdr3_aa: CASSWTGGDDSNQPQHF
cdr3_nt: TGTGCCAGCAGTTGGACAGGGGGCGACGATAGCAATCAGCCCCAGCATTTT
j_call: TRBJ1-5
v_call: TRBV7-2
d_call: TRBD1
clone_size: -

cdr3_aa: CASLQMLEGYTF
cdr3_nt: TGTGCCAGCTTACAGATGCTTGAAGGCTACACCTTC
j_call: TRBJ1-2
v_call: TRBV6-5
d_call: -
clone_size: once

cdr3_aa: CASSGGPGLAGEQFF
cdr3_nt: TGTGCCAGCAGTGGGGGTCCGGGACTAGCAGGGGAGCAGTTCTTC
j_call: TRBJ2-1
v_call: TRBV2
d_call: TRBD2
clone_size: few

cdr3_aa: CASSGQAHSNQPQHF
cdr3_nt: TGTGCCAGCTCAGGACAGGCCCATAGCAATCAGCCCCAGCATTTT
j_call: TRBJ1-5
v_call: TRBV18
d_call: TRBD1
clone_size: once

cdr3_aa: CASSPWTGGNTGELFF
cdr3_nt: TGTGCCAGCAGCCCCTGGACAGGGGGTAACACCGGGGAGCTGTTTTTT
j_call: TRBJ2-2
v_call: TRBV3-1/TRBV3-2
d_call: TRBD1
clone_size: -

cdr3_aa: CASSITQGQFYEQYF
cdr3_nt: TGTGCCAGTAGTATAACGCAGGGACAGTTTTACGAGCAGTACTTC
j_call: TRBJ2-7
v_call: TRBV19
d_call: TRBD1
clone_size: -

cdr3_aa: CASRTGGQYNEQFF
cdr3_nt: TGTGCCAGCCGGACAGGGGGACAGTACAATGAGCAGTTCTTC
j_call: TRBJ2-1
v_call: TRBV27
d_call: TRBD1
clone_size: -

cdr3_aa: CASSPLQGDQPQHF
cdr3_nt: TGTGCCAGCTCACCACTGCAGGGGGATCAGCCCCAGCATTTT
j_call: TRBJ1-5
v_call: TRBV18
d_call: TRBD1
clone_size: -

cdr3_aa: CASSVGSWQAQETQYF
cdr3_nt: TGTGCCAGCAGCGTAGGAAGTTGGCAGGCACAAGAGACCCAGTACTTC
j_call: TRBJ2-5
v_call: TRBV9
d_call: -
clone_size: -

cdr3_aa: CASSGTDDYEQYF
cdr3_nt: TGCGCCAGCAGCGGGACAGACGACTACGAGCAGTACTTC
j_call: TRBJ2-7
v_call: TRBV5-1
d_call: TRBD1
clone_size: -

cdr3_aa: CASSLSGLQEEQPQHF
cdr3_nt: TGTGCCAGCAGCTTGTCGGGACTGCAGGAAGAACAGCCCCAGCATTTT
j_call: TRBJ1-5
v_call: TRBV5-6
d_call: -
clone_size: -

cdr3_aa: CASRGLGGGDTEAFF
cdr3_nt: TGTGCCAGCAGGGGACTCGGGGGAGGGGACACTGAAGCTTTCTTT
j_call: TRBJ1-1
v_call: TRBV28
d_call: -
clone_size: -

cdr3_aa: CASSLTGGGDTQYF
cdr3_nt: TGTGCCAGCAGCCTGACAGGGGGCGGAGATACGCAGTATTTT
j_call: TRBJ2-3
v_call: TRBV7-3
d_call: TRBD1
clone_size: once

cdr3_aa: CASSPWAPEGSYEQYF
cdr3_nt: TGTGCCAGCAGCCCATGGGCCCCCGAGGGCTCCTACGAGCAGTACTTC
j_call: TRBJ2-7
v_call: TRBV5-6
d_call: -
clone_size: -

cdr3_aa: CASSYSSGGGETQYF
cdr3_nt: TGTGCCAGCAGTTACTCATCGGGGGGCGGGGAGACCCAGTACTTC
j_call: TRBJ2-5
v_call: TRBV6-6
d_call: -
clone_size: -

cdr3_aa: CASSQDGRLNQPQHF
cdr3_nt: TGTGCCAGCAGCCAAGACGGTAGACTCAATCAGCCCCAGCATTTT
j_call: TRBJ1-5
v_call: TRBV3-1/TRBV3-2
d_call: -
clone_size: -

cdr3_aa: CASSYFLGGLNQPQHF
cdr3_nt: TGTGCCAGCAGTTACTTCCTAGGAGGGCTCAATCAGCCCCAGCATTTT
j_call: TRBJ1-5
v_call: TRBV6-6
d_call: -
clone_size: few

cdr3_aa: CASSPSSGNTIYF
cdr3_nt: TGTGCCAGCAGCCCCAGCTCTGGAAACACCATATATTTT
j_call: TRBJ1-3
v_call: TRBV7-3
d_call: -
clone_size: few

cdr3_aa: CASSSPSGSMSTDTQYF
cdr3_nt: TGTGCCAGCAGCTCCCCTAGCGGGAGCATGAGCACAGATACGCAGTATTTT
j_call: TRBJ2-3
v_call: TRBV3-1/TRBV3-2
d_call: TRBD2
clone_size: -

cdr3_aa: CASSPSPSGVHEQYF
cdr3_nt: TGTGCCAGCAGCCCCAGCCCTAGCGGGGTGCACGAGCAGTACTTC
j_call: TRBJ2-7
v_call: TRBV4-2
d_call: TRBD2
clone_size: few

cdr3_aa: CASSLRQGWGYEQYF
cdr3_nt: TGTGCCAGCAGCTTAAGGCAGGGGTGGGGATACGAGCAGTACTTC
j_call: TRBJ2-7
v_call: TRBV7-2
d_call: -
clone_size: -

cdr3_aa: CASSPTGTGSKPGYTF
cdr3_nt: TGCGCCAGCAGCCCTACCGGGACAGGGAGTAAACCTGGCTACACCTTC
j_call: TRBJ1-2
v_call: TRBV4-1
d_call: TRBD1
clone_size: -

cdr3_aa: CASSLGPTDTQYF
cdr3_nt: TGTGCCAGCAGCTTAGGGCCGACAGATACGCAGTATTTT
j_call: TRBJ2-3
v_call: TRBV7-2
d_call: -
clone_size: -

cdr3_aa: CATSRGGGKPHNSPLHF
cdr3_nt: TGTGCCACCAGCAGAGGGGGAGGTAAACCCCATAATTCACCCCTCCACTTT
j_call: TRBJ1-6
v_call: TRBV15
d_call: -
clone_size: few

cdr3_aa: CAISDTGTFYEQYF
cdr3_nt: TGTGCCATCAGTGACACCGGGACTTTCTACGAGCAGTACTTC
j_call: TRBJ2-7
v_call: TRBV10-3
d_call: -
clone_size: -

cdr3_aa: CASSLETQGAGYGYTF
cdr3_nt: TGCGCCAGCAGCTTGGAAACACAGGGGGCTGGCTATGGCTACACCTTC
j_call: TRBJ1-2
v_call: TRBV5-1
d_call: TRBD1
clone_size: -

cdr3_aa: CASPEGQKPNYGYTF
cdr3_nt: TGCGCCAGCCCCGAGGGACAGAAGCCTAACTATGGCTACACCTTC
j_call: TRBJ1-2
v_call: TRBV5-1
d_call: TRBD1
clone_size: -